The rows below give T cell receptor beta chains drawn from one sample of a study of blood T cell repertoires in COVID-19. Method: immunoSEQ multiplex PCR; TCRdb's copy keeps in-frame clones and lacks some. The sample lists roughly 260,000 clones; roughly 90% were seen once. The sample taken for sequencing was PBMCs or T cells enriched from blood (not recorded which). The receptors shown here come from a woman under 40 with acute COVID-19. Each CDR3 is given with its conserved first and last residue. The D gene is left open where the match is weak. The size field is filled for only some rows; it gives once, few, many or a size class.

D: TRBD1
V: TRBV4-1
size: .
J: TRBJ2-2
CDR3: CASSQVPDRGLGGELFF
DNA: TGCGCCAGCAGCCAAGTCCCGGACAGGGGGCTTGGCGGGGAGCTGTTTTTT

D: .
V: TRBV2
size: few
J: TRBJ1-1
CDR3: CASVLTGDAEAFF
DNA: TGTGCCAGCGTTTTAACGGGGGACGCTGAAGCTTTCTTT

D: .
V: TRBV6-2/TRBV6-3
size: .
J: TRBJ1-1
CDR3: CASSYPRQDLRMNTEAFF
DNA: TGTGCCAGCAGTTATCCTCGACAGGACCTGCGGATGAACACTGAAGCTTTCTTT

D: TRBD1
V: TRBV3-1/TRBV3-2
size: .
J: TRBJ1-6
CDR3: CASSQQGQGNSPLHF
DNA: TGTGCCAGCAGCCAACAAGGACAGGGAAATTCACCCCTCCACTTT

D: TRBD1
V: TRBV9
size: .
J: TRBJ1-3
CDR3: CASSVEGAYSGNTIYF
DNA: TGTGCCAGCAGCGTAGAGGGGGCCTACTCTGGAAACACCATATATTTT

D: .
V: TRBV5-5
size: .
J: TRBJ2-7
CDR3: CASSLVGNLPYEQYF
DNA: TGTGCCAGCAGCTTGGTGGGCAATCTACCCTACGAGCAGTACTTC

D: .
V: TRBV7-8
size: .
J: TRBJ2-2
CDR3: CASSITRGWNTGELFF
DNA: TGTGCCAGCAGTATAACAAGGGGGTGGAACACCGGGGAGCTGTTTTTT

D: TRBD1
V: TRBV18
size: .
J: TRBJ2-2
CDR3: CASSPQGARTGELFF
DNA: TGTGCCAGCTCACCGCAGGGGGCGCGTACCGGGGAGCTGTTTTTT

D: .
V: TRBV6-4
size: few
J: TRBJ2-5
CDR3: CASSDRAGAETQYF
DNA: TGTGCCAGCAGTGACAGGGCAGGGGCTGAGACCCAGTACTTC

D: .
V: TRBV6-5
size: .
J: TRBJ1-4
CDR3: CASSAGPQNELFF
DNA: TGTGCCAGCAGCGCAGGGCCCCAGAACGAACTGTTTTTT

D: .
V: TRBV2
size: .
J: TRBJ1-2
CDR3: CASQRETGGYTF
DNA: TGTGCCAGCCAGCGGGAGACGGGGGGCTACACCTTC

D: TRBD1
V: TRBV6-5
size: .
J: TRBJ2-7
CDR3: CASSTRQGISEQYF
DNA: TGTGCCAGCAGTACCAGACAGGGGATAAGCGAGCAGTACTTC

D: .
V: TRBV29-1
size: .
J: TRBJ1-2
CDR3: CSAIGQNGYTF
DNA: TGCAGCGCCATTGGTCAGAATGGCTACACCTTC

D: TRBD1
V: TRBV10-3
size: once
J: TRBJ1-1
CDR3: CAINRGMNTEAFF
DNA: TGTGCCATCAACAGGGGGATGAACACTGAAGCTTTCTTT

D: TRBD2
V: TRBV7-2
size: .
J: TRBJ2-7
CDR3: CASSPRSGGAGEQYF
DNA: TGTGCCAGCAGCCCCCGAAGCGGGGGGGCGGGGGAGCAGTACTTC

D: .
V: TRBV4-1
size: .
J: TRBJ1-1
CDR3: CASSQGQVFFF
DNA: TGCGCCAGCAGCCAAGGACAGGTTTTTTTCTTT

D: .
V: TRBV5-4
size: .
J: TRBJ2-7
CDR3: CASSFYGSDHSSYEQYF
DNA: TGTGCCAGCAGTTTCTACGGGTCTGACCATAGCTCCTACGAGCAGTACTTC

D: TRBD2
V: TRBV19
size: .
J: TRBJ2-7
CDR3: CASSIGLAGVQHF
DNA: TGTGCCAGTAGTATTGGACTAGCGGGGGTTCAACACTTC

D: .
V: TRBV5-4
size: .
J: TRBJ2-7
CDR3: CASSLRSSYEQYF
DNA: TGTGCCAGCAGCTTGCGGAGCTCCTACGAGCAGTACTTC

D: .
V: TRBV5-1
size: .
J: TRBJ1-1
CDR3: CASSLWRDGTEAFF
DNA: TGCGCCAGCAGCTTGTGGCGGGACGGCACTGAAGCTTTCTTT

D: TRBD1
V: TRBV19
size: many
J: TRBJ1-6
CDR3: CASSGTGGQGEPNSPLHF
DNA: TGTGCCAGTAGTGGCACAGGGGGACAGGGGGAACCGAATTCACCCCTCCACTTT

D: .
V: TRBV4-1
size: .
J: TRBJ1-1
CDR3: CASSSSQGSPEAFF
DNA: TGCGCCAGCAGCTCCTCTCAGGGTTCCCCTGAAGCTTTCTTT

D: .
V: TRBV5-1
size: .
J: TRBJ1-4
CDR3: CASSLRSGTNEKLFF
DNA: TGCGCCAGCAGCTTGCGTTCAGGAACTAATGAAAAACTGTTTTTT

D: TRBD2
V: TRBV4-1
size: .
J: TRBJ2-1
CDR3: CASSQLAGGVINEQFF
DNA: TGCGCCAGCAGCCAATTAGCGGGGGGTGTGATTAATGAGCAGTTCTTC

D: .
V: TRBV11-2
size: once
J: TRBJ1-2
CDR3: CASSPGMRGYTF
DNA: TGTGCCAGCAGCCCCGGAATGCGGGGCTACACCTTC

D: .
V: TRBV3-1/TRBV3-2
size: .
J: TRBJ1-3
CDR3: CASSRLAGRFNTIYF
DNA: TGTGCCAGCAGCCGATTAGCAGGGAGGTTTAACACCATATATTTT

D: TRBD1
V: TRBV6-5
size: .
J: TRBJ2-1
CDR3: CASSRTGANNEQFF
DNA: TGTGCCAGCAGTCGGACAGGGGCAAACAATGAGCAGTTCTTC

D: .
V: TRBV5-6
size: .
J: TRBJ1-1
CDR3: CASSLYSSLKAFF
DNA: TGTGCCAGCAGCTTGTACAGTTCACTGAAGGCTTTCTTT

D: TRBD1
V: TRBV19
size: .
J: TRBJ1-4
CDR3: CASSGRQGYNEKLFF
DNA: TGTGCCAGTAGTGGGAGACAGGGGTATAATGAAAAACTGTTTTTT

D: .
V: TRBV2
size: few
J: TRBJ1-1
CDR3: CASSEIRLEAFF
DNA: TGTGCCAGCAGTGAAATCCGACTTGAAGCTTTCTTT

D: .
V: TRBV7-6
size: .
J: TRBJ1-5
CDR3: CASSLEASSNQPQHF
DNA: TGTGCCAGCAGCTTAGAAGCATCTAGCAATCAGCCCCAGCATTTT

D: TRBD2
V: TRBV3-1/TRBV3-2
size: once
J: TRBJ2-7
CDR3: CASSQGTSGYEQYF
DNA: TGTGCCAGCAGCCAGGGGACTAGCGGCTACGAGCAGTACTTC

D: TRBD1
V: TRBV5-1
size: once
J: TRBJ1-2
CDR3: CASSLGQAAFYGYTF
DNA: TGCGCCAGCAGCTTAGGACAGGCCGCCTTCTATGGCTACACCTTC

D: TRBD1
V: TRBV6-2/TRBV6-3
size: once
J: TRBJ1-3
CDR3: CASSYGGQGFGNTIYF
DNA: TGTGCCAGCAGTTACGGCGGACAGGGATTCGGAAACACCATATATTTT

D: .
V: TRBV7-8
size: .
J: TRBJ1-3
CDR3: CASSLTGSGNTIYF
DNA: TGTGCCAGCAGCTTGACAGGCTCTGGAAACACCATATATTTT

D: TRBD1
V: TRBV5-1
size: once
J: TRBJ2-3
CDR3: CASSLYFTTGGAFTDTQYF
DNA: TGCGCCAGCAGCTTGTATTTTACGACAGGGGGCGCATTCACAGATACGCAGTATTTT